Sequencing of this T cell receptor (beta chain) was carried out in a study of blood T cell repertoires in COVID-19. Study-level information: Sites across the United States, Italy and Spain contributed samples from acute and convalescent COVID-19. PBMCs, B-cell-depleted T cells, or T cells were the source of the cDNA or gDNA that made up the material.

Source study methods: Researchers report that nucleated cell counts were estimated from reference gene primer amplification. Method: immunoSEQ multiplex PCR; TCRdb's copy keeps in-frame clones and lacks some. V and J calls and clone size are as listed in that table; D and trimming were resolved from the DNA. The sample contains approximately 40,000 clones, 90% to 95% of which appear only once. Germline V gene lookup returns CDR1 LGHNA and CDR2 YSLEER. Losses at the gene ends were 1 base for V and 0 bases for J; bases not matched to a gene: 6. The CDR3 totals 17 residues. Sample: peripheral blood. V gene TRBV4-3 combines with J gene TRBJ2-7; 10 nucleotides agree with TRBD2. The clonotype originates from a human donor in a cohort sampled during active COVID-19. The CDR3 region is CASSQGLAGAGSYEQYF. The CDR3 nucleotides are TGCGCCAGCAGCCAAGGGCTAGCGGGGGCCGGCTCCTACGAGCAGTACTTC.